The entry that follows covers one T cell receptor (beta chain) sequence. Germline V gene sequence: CDR1 SGHRS, CDR2 YFSETQ. The V end lost 6 bases, the J end lost 4 bases, and 25 bases lay between the germline ends. This CDR3 spans 17 amino acids. This record comes from a study of blood T cell repertoires in COVID-19. Overall study: Specimens from acute and convalescent COVID-19 originated in the United States, Italy and Spain. In each case, the material was cDNA or gDNA derived from T cells, B-cell-depleted T cells, or PBMCs.

As processed by the authors: From reference gene primer amplification, estimates of nucleated cell counts were derived. Only in-frame clones appear in the TCRdb table, and some are missing; sequencing was by immunoSEQ multiplex PCR. V and J calls and clone size are given by that table; D and trimming were obtained from the DNA. The table includes some 250,000 clones, about 85% detected once. This receptor was obtained from a man between 60 and 70 years old who had recovered from COVID-19. The chain recombines TRBV5-1 with TRBJ1-2; D perhaps matches TRBD1 (5 bases). Material for sequencing was peripheral blood. For the CDR3, the DNA is TGCGCCAGCACGCCAACCCCAGGGTCCAACAGATTCTATGGCTACACCTTC. It codes for CASTPTPGSNRFYGYTF.